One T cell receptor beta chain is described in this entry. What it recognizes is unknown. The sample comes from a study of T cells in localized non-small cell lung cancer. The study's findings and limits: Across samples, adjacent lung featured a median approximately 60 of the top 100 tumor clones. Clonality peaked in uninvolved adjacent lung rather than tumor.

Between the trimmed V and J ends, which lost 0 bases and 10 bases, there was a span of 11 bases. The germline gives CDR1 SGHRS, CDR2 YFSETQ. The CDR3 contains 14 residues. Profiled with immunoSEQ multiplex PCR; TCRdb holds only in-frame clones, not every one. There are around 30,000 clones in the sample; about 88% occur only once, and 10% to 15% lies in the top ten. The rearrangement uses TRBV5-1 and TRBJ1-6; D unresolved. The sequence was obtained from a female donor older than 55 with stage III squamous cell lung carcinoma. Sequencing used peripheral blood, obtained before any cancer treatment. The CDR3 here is CASSLAWVGSPLHF. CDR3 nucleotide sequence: TGCGCCAGCAGCTTGGCCTGGGTGGGATCACCCCTCCACTTT.